The text below deals with one T cell receptor (beta chain). The antigen remains unidentified. The CDR3 has 15 residues. V was clipped by 4 bases and J by 4 bases, with 16 bases between them. The V gene's germline CDR1 is LGHNA and CDR2 YSLEER. This entry comes from a study of T cells in Graves' hyperthyroidism and ophthalmopathy. Study results and limitations: Blood samples included most of the expanded thyroid clonotypes exceeding 0.001.

Amplification targeted TCR beta CDR3 regions from RNA transcripts. A first-round RT-PCR of the TCR CDR3 used the HTBI primer set. MiXCR was run by TCRdb on the multiplex PCR reads, yielding one entry per CDR3 protein. This table has 640,000 or so distinct CDR3 sequences, roughly 15% appearing once. The chain joins TRBV4-3 to TRBJ2-5, with D possibly TRBD1 on 6 matching bases. This TCR derives from a woman between 40 and 50 years old with Graves' ophthalmopathy. Sequencing was carried out using blood. The CDR3 sequence is CASSLNTGWGETQYF. The CDR3 nucleotides read TGCGCCAGCAGCCTGAACACAGGGTGGGGAGAGACCCAGTACTTC.